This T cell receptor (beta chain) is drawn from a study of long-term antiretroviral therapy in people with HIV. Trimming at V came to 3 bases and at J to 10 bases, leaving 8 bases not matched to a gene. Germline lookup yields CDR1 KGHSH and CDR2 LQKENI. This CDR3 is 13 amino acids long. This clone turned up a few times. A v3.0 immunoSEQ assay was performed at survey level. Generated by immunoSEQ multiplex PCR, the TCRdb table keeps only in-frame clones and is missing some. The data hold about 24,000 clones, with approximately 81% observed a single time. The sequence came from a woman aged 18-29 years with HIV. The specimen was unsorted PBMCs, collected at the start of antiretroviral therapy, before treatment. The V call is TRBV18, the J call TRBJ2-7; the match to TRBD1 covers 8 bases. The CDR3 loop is CASSPGTGWGQYF. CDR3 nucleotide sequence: TGTGCCAGCTCACCCGGGACAGGCTGGGGACAGTACTTC.